Presented here are 3 T cell receptor beta chains from one specimen sequenced in a study of blood T cell repertoires in COVID-19. Measured with immunoSEQ multiplex PCR; TCRdb has only the in-frame clones, and not every one. Here the sample spans 380,000 or so clones, approximately 80% being singletons. What was sequenced was peripheral blood. The receptor source for this set is a human donor with acute or convalescent COVID-19. The donor label of this sample is uncertain.

The chain recombines TRBV11-2 with TRBJ2-7, with D possibly TRBD2 on 6 matching bases. Germline CDR1 reads SGHAT; CDR2 reads FQNNGV. The CDR3 extends over 16 amino acids. Trimming stripped 0 bases from V and 1 base from J, with 13 bases between. In DNA, the CDR3 is TGTGCCAGCAGCTTAGAGACTAGTGGGTTGTCCTACGAGCAGTACTTC. This sequence encodes CASSLETSGLSYEQYF.

This chain links TRBV5-1 with TRBJ1-1; 7 bases fit TRBD1. Germline trimming cut 0 bases from V and 4 bases from J; bases unmatched to any gene: 3. The germline V gene has CDR1 SGHRS and CDR2 YFSETQ. The CDR3 extends over 14 amino acids. The chain's CDR3 is CASSLEQGITEAFF. The CDR3 bases are TGCGCCAGCAGCTTGGAACAGGGGATCACTGAAGCTTTCTTT.

The rearrangement links TRBV18 to TRBJ2-2, with 8 bases fitting TRBD2. This CDR3 is built from 15 residues. The V and J ends lost 5 bases and 3 bases, in that order; junction bases with no gene match: 5. CDR1 and CDR2 from the germline V gene are KGHSH and LQKENI. The CDR3 DNA reads as TGTGCCAGCTCATCGACTAGCGCCTACACCGGGGAGCTGTTTTTT. Protein sequence: CASSSTSAYTGELFF.